This TCR beta chain is drawn from a study of blood T cells in healthy people across ages. CDR1 is SGHTA, CDR2 FQGNSA, per germline. CDR3 size: 15 residues. The V and J ends lost 3 bases and 7 bases, in that order; junction bases with no gene match: 9. A second PCR of 7 to 11 cycles used a sample-barcoded 5' primer and a J-beta primer mix. From the 5' RACE reads, TCRdb called clonotypes with MiXCR, one entry per CDR3 protein. Of roughly 680,000 distinct CDR3 sequences in the sample, approximately 49% were seen once. This clonotype was observed a handful of times. The chain uses TRBV7-2 and TRBJ2-7, with 10 bases fitting TRBD2. The clonotype originates from a woman aged 55-69 years in good health. The material sequenced was blood. CDR3 in DNA: TGTGCCAGCAGCTTGGGGCTAGCGGGAGTGGGTGAGCAGTACTTC. Encoded protein: CASSLGLAGVGEQYF. The variable domain in full, completed from reference TRBV7-2 and TRBJ2-7, reads GAGVSQSPSNKVTEKGKDVELRCDPISGHTALYWYRQSLGQGLEFLIYFQGNSAPDKSGLPSDRFSAERTGGSVSTLTIQRTQQEDSAVYLCASSLGLAGVGEQYFGPGTRLTVT.